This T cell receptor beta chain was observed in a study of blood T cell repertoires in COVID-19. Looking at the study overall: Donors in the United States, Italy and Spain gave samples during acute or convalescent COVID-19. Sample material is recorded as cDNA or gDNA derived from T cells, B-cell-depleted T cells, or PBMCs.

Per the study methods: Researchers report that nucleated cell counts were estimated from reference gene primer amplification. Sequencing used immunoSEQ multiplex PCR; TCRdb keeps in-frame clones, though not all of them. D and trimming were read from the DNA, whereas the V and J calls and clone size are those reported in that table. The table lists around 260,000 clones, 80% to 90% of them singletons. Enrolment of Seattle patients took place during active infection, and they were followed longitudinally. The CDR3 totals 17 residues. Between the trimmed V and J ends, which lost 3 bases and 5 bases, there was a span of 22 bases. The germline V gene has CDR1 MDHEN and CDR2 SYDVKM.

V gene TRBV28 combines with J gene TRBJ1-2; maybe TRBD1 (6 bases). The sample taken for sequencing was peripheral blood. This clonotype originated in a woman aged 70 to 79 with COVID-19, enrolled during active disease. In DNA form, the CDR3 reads TGTGCCAGCAGTTTCCCGGGGGGGGGACAATTACCATATGGCTACACCTTC. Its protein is CASSFPGGGQLPYGYTF.